These 2 T cell receptor beta chains originate from one sample sequenced in a study of T cells in tuberculosis. Clones were read by immunoSEQ multiplex PCR, and TCRdb kept only the in-frame ones, dropping some. The sample has around 32,000 clones; approximately 94% are singletons. Sequencing input: PBMCs. These receptors all come from a donor between 10 and 29 years old with latent tuberculosis or without tuberculosis infection.

The chain carries TRBV6-5 and TRBJ2-2, with 9 nucleotides matching TRBD1. The germline CDR1 and CDR2 sequences are MNHEY and SVGAGI. The CDR3 covers 15 residues. Trimming cost V 5 bases and J 4 bases; bases outside gene matches: 5. CDR3 in amino acids: CASSPGTGRTGELFF. As DNA, the CDR3 is TGTGCCAGCAGTCCAGGGACAGGGCGCACCGGGGAGCTGTTTTTT.

V and J are TRBV4-3 and TRBJ2-7; 8 positions match TRBD1. Trimming cost V 0 bases and J 3 bases; bases outside gene matches: 7. Looked up from germline, CDR1 is LGHNA and CDR2 is YSLEER. The CDR3 sequence is 16 residues long. DNA for the CDR3: TGCGCCAGCAGCCAAGATAGGTGGACAGGGATCTACGAGCAGTACTTC. Protein: CASSQDRWTGIYEQYF.